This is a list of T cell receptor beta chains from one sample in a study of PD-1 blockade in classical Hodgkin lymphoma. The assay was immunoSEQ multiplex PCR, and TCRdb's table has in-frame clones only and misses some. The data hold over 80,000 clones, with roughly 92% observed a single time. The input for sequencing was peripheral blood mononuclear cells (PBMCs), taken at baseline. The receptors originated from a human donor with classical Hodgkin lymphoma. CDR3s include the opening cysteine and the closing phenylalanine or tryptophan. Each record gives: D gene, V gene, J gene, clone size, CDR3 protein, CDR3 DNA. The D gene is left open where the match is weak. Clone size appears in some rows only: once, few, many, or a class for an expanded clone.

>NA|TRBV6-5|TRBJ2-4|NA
CASTGQGAKNIQYF
TGTGCCAGCACGGGGCAGGGAGCCAAAAACATTCAGTACTTC
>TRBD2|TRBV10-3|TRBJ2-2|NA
CAIRPSGRAHGELFF
TGTGCCATCAGACCTAGCGGGAGGGCCCACGGGGAGCTGTTTTTT
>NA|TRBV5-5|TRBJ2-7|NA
CASSPSTSGKLYEQYF
TGTGCCAGCAGCCCCTCAACTAGTGGCAAACTGTACGAGCAGTACTTC
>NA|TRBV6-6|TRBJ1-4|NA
CASSYVAGNEKLFF
TGTGCCAGCAGTTACGTTGCGGGGAATGAAAAACTGTTTTTT
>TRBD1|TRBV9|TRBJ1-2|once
CASSVEGQGVYGYTF
TGTGCCAGCAGCGTAGAAGGGCAGGGGGTCTATGGCTACACCTTC
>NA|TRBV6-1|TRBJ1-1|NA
CASSPSSRGSAFF
TGTGCCAGCAGTCCCTCCTCAAGGGGATCGGCTTTCTTT
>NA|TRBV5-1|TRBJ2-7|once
CASSLPPYEQYF
TGCGCCAGCAGCTTGCCCCCCTACGAGCAGTACTTC
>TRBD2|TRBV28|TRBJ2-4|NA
CASNPALMREGAKNIQYF
TGTGCCAGTAACCCAGCATTAATGCGGGAGGGCGCCAAAAACATTCAGTACTTC
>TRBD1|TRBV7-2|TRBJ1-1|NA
CASSWTGVNTEAFF
TGTGCCAGCAGCTGGACAGGGGTGAACACTGAAGCTTTCTTT
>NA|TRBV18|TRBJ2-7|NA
CASSPSIGEQYF
TGTGCCAGCTCACCAAGTATAGGCGAGCAGTACTTC
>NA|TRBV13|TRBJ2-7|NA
CASSWMDNAYEQYF
TGTGCCAGCAGCTGGATGGACAACGCCTACGAGCAGTACTTC
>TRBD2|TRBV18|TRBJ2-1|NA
CASSPSSGRSGESYNEQFF
TGTGCCAGCTCACCATCCTCCGGACGGAGCGGGGAATCCTACAATGAGCAGTTCTTC
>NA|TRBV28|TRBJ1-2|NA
CASSSPTESYGYTF
TGTGCCAGCAGTTCCCCGACAGAGTCCTATGGCTACACCTTC
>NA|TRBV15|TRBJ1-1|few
CATSRKLRTQRGTEAFF
TGTGCCACCAGCAGAAAACTCCGTACCCAGAGGGGCACTGAAGCTTTCTTT
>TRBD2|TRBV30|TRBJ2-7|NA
CACSATSGSSYEQYF
TGTGCCTGCTCCGCGACTAGCGGGAGCTCCTACGAGCAGTACTTC
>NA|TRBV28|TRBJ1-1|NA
CASSFTNEAFF
TGTGCCAGCAGTTTCACGAATGAAGCTTTCTTT
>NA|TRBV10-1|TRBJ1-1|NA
CASSFGQNTEAFF
TGCGCCAGCAGTTTTGGACAGAACACTGAAGCTTTCTTT